This paragraph reports one T cell receptor (beta chain). In the same sample, other DNA sequences code for this CDR3. The data stem from a study of blood T cell repertoires in COVID-19. Study-level background: T cells, B-cell-depleted T cells, or PBMCs supplied cDNA or gDNA.

Per the original methods: Reference gene primer amplification in the assay estimated nucleated cell counts. Using immunoSEQ multiplex PCR, the repertoire was profiled, and TCRdb retains in-frame clones only, with some absent. V and J calls and clone size are as listed in that table; D and trimming were resolved from the DNA. This sample has approximately 270,000 clones, with approximately 90% found just once. Deletions cut 1 base from V and 2 bases from J, with 9 bases between. In germline, CDR1 is LNHDA, CDR2 SQIVND (reference sequence). The CDR3 has 15 amino acids. The clonotype was recovered from a man aged 25 to 45 with acute or convalescent COVID-19. The rearrangement uses TRBV19 and TRBJ1-5; no firm D call. Sequenced material: peripheral blood. The CDR3 region has the DNA TGTGCCAGTAGTATAGGGAGGGCGGGCAATCAGCCCCAGCATTTT. Translated: CASSIGRAGNQPQHF.